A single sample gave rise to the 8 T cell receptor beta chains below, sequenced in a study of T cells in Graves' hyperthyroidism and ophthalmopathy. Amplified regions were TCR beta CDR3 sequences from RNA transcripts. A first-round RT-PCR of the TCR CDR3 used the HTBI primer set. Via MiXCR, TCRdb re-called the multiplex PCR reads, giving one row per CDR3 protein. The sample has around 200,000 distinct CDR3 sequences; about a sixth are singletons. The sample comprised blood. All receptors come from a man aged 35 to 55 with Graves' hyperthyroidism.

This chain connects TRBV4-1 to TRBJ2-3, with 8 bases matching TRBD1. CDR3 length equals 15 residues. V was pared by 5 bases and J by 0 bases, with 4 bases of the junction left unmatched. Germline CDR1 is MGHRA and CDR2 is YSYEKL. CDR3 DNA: TGCGCCAGCAGCTTCCGGACAGGGAGCACAGATACGCAGTATTTT. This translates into CASSFRTGSTDTQYF.

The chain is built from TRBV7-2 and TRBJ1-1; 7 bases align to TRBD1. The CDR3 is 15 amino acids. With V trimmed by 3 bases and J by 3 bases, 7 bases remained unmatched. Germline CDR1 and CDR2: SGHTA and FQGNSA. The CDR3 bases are TGTGCCAGCAGCTTCTGGCAGGGGGGGGACACTGAAGCTTTCTTT. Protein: CASSFWQGGDTEAFF.

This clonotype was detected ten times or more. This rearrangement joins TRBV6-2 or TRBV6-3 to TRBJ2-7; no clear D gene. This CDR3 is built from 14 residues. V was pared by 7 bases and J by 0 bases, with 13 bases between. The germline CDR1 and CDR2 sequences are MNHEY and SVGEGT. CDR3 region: CASINGRFSYEQYF. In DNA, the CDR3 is TGTGCCAGCATAAATGGACGGTTCTCCTACGAGCAGTACTTC.

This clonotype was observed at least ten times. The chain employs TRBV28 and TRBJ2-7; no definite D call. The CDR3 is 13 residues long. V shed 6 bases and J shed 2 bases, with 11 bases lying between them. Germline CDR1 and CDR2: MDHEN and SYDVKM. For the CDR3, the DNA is TGTGCCAGCAGGGACCGACCCCCCTACGAGCAGTACTTC. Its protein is CASRDRPPYEQYF.

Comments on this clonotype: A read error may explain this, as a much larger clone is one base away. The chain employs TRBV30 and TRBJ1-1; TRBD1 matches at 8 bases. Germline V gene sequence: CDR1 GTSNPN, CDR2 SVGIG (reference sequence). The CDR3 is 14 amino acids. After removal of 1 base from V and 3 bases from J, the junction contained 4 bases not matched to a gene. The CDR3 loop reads CAWSGGQGDTEAFF. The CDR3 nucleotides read TGTGCCTGGAGTGGAGGACAGGGAGACACTGAAGCTTTCTTT.

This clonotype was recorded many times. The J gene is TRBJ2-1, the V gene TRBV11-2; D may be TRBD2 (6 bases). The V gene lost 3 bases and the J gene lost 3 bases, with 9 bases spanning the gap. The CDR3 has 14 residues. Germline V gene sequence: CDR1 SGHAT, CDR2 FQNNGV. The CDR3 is CASSLEGRYNEQFF. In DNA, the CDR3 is TGTGCCAGCAGCTTGGAGGGGCGCTACAATGAGCAGTTCTTC.

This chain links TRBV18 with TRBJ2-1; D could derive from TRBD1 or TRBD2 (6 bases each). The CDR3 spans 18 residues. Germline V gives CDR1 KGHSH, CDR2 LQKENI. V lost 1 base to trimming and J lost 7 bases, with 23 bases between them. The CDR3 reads CASSPQRGTGALRNEQFF. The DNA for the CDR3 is TGTGCCAGCTCACCACAGAGAGGGACGGGGGCGCTACGGAATGAGCAGTTCTTC.

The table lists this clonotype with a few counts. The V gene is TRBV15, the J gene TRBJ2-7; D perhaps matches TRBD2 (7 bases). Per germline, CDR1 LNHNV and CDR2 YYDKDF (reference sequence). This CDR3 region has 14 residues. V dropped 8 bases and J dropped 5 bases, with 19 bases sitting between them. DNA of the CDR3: TGTGCCACCTCCCCCGGGGGGCGAAAAAACGAGCAGTACTTC. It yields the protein CATSPGGRKNEQYF.